A single sample is the source of the 31 T cell receptor beta chains below, sequenced in a study of beta chain features in type 1 diabetes. Expressed TCRB transcripts were sequenced because the isolated RNA had all been reverse transcribed beforehand. The table came from immunoSEQ multiplex PCR; TCRdb's copy has only in-frame clones and leaves some out. The data show roughly 500,000 clones, over 9.5% seen once. Sequences were obtained from naive CD4+ T cells from blood. These receptor sequences come from a woman aged 18-29 years in good health.

There are many counts of this clone. This chain joins TRBV9 and TRBJ2-1; a weak D match, TRBD1 (5 bases). CDR1 is SGDLS and CDR2 is YYNGEE in the germline V gene. The CDR3 consists of 14 residues. V was trimmed by 0 bases and J by 8 bases, leaving 12 bases between them. CDR3 in amino acids: CASSVDLRGDEQFF. DNA for the CDR3: TGTGCCAGCAGCGTAGATCTTAGGGGCGATGAGCAGTTCTTC.

This clone was observed a handful of times. V is TRBV25-1 and J is TRBJ2-1, with D possibly matching TRBD1 (6 bases). The CDR3 totals 16 residues. The V and J ends lost 3 bases and 5 bases respectively, with 17 bases between them. In germline, CDR1 is MGHDK, CDR2 SYGVNS. The CDR3 sequence: CASSDPRTGTHNEQFF. The CDR3, as DNA: TGTGCCAGCAGTGATCCCCGAACAGGGACCCACAATGAGCAGTTCTTC.

In its sample, this clone was seen a few times. CDR3 DNA: TGTGCCAGCAGTGAAGCGCTTAGGGCAGAAAATCAGCCCCAGCATTTT. Translating it yields CASSEALRAENQPQHF. The chain is built from TRBV2 and TRBJ1-5; D gene uncertain. Trimming removed 0 bases at V and 4 bases at J, with 13 bases between. CDR1 SNHLY and CDR2 FYNNEI come from the germline V gene. This CDR3 is 16 amino acids long. The variable domain in full, with the rest retrieved from reference TRBV2 and TRBJ1-5, is EPEVTQTPSHQVTQMGQEVILRCVPISNHLYFYWYRQILGQKVEFLVSFYNNEISEKSEIFDDQFSVERPDGSNFTLKIRSTKLEDSAMYFCASSEALRAENQPQHFGDGTRLSIL.

This clone was counted only a few times. This chain connects TRBV9 to TRBJ1-4; a possible D gene is TRBD1 (6 bases). Germline V gives CDR1 SGDLS, CDR2 YYNGEE. The V end was cut by 3 bases, the J end by 0 bases, with 15 bases between. The CDR3 contains 17 residues. As DNA, the CDR3 is TGTGCCAGCAGCGCCGTCCTATACAGGGCAACTAATGAAAAACTGTTTTTT. Residues: CASSAVLYRATNEKLFF.

V is TRBV6-1 and J is TRBJ2-5, with 9 positions matching TRBD1. Germline V CDR1 and CDR2: MNHNS, SASEGT. J was trimmed by 3 bases and V by 4 bases; bases with no gene match: 6. The CDR3 spans 15 residues. CDR3 nucleotides: TGTGCCAGCAGTGCCTCCGGGACAGGGAAAGAGACCCAGTACTTC. As protein: CASSASGTGKETQYF.

This clone was counted a few times. The J gene is TRBJ2-1, the V gene TRBV29-1, with 7 bases identical to TRBD1. The V and J ends lost 7 bases and 5 bases, in that order; junction bases with no gene match: 14. The CDR3 contains 15 residues. Germline V gene data show CDR1 as SQVTM and CDR2 as ANQGSEA. The CDR3 DNA reads TGCAGCGCGATACAGGGGTGGCGGGTTGACAATGAGCAGTTCTTC. It translates to CSAIQGWRVDNEQFF.

The rearrangement joins TRBV30 to TRBJ2-5, with TRBD1 matching over 9 bases. The J call may be incorrect, as the DNA end agrees better with TRBJ2-7. CDR1 is GTSNPN, CDR2 SVGIG, per germline (reference sequence). The CDR3 is made up of 11 amino acids. CDR3: CAGDRVGEQYF. CDR3 DNA: TGTGCCGGGGACAGGGTGGGCGAGCAGTACTTC.

This clone has more than one count but fewer than ten. This chain links TRBV11-1 with TRBJ2-5; D is uncertain. V was clipped by 5 bases and J by 5 bases, with 18 bases between them. Germline V CDR1 and CDR2: SGHAT, FQDESV (reference sequence). The CDR3 contains 15 residues. CDR3 DNA sequence: TGTGCCAGCAGCCAAGGGTGGATTAGCACGGAGACCCAGTACTTC. Translation: CASSQGWISTETQYF.

This clone showed up just a few times. The chain is built from TRBV19 and TRBJ2-1; TRBD2 matches 7 bases. The germline gives CDR1 LNHDA, CDR2 SQIVND (reference sequence). The length of the CDR3 is 16 residues. V dropped 4 bases and J dropped 3; count of bases not matched to a gene: 9. The CDR3: CASSTPGGRVYNEQFF. As DNA, the CDR3 is TGTGCCAGTAGTACGCCTGGCGGGAGAGTCTACAATGAGCAGTTCTTC.

This clone showed up just a few times. V and J are TRBV29-1 and TRBJ2-7, with 7 bases identical to TRBD1. V shed 4 bases and J 2 bases; nucleotides not matched to a gene: 8. The CDR3 contains 14 residues. Germline V gene sequence: CDR1 SQVTM, CDR2 ANQGSEA. The CDR3 DNA follows: TGCAGCGTTGGGAGACAGGGTAGGACCTACGAGCAGTACTTC. Translating it yields CSVGRQGRTYEQYF.

The sample holds a few counts of this clone. The chain carries TRBV7-2 and TRBJ2-5, with D possibly being TRBD1 or TRBD2 (6 bases each). This CDR3 is built from 15 residues. V gave up 1 base and J gave up 4 bases, with 13 bases separating them. Germline-derived CDR1 and CDR2 are SGHTA and FQGNSA. CDR3 sequence: CASSLGPSGAETQYF. The CDR3 DNA is TGTGCCAGCAGCTTAGGTCCGTCGGGGGCAGAGACCCAGTACTTC.

A few counts support this clone. The V and J genes are TRBV7-2 and TRBJ1-2; no clear D gene. Per germline, CDR1 SGHTA and CDR2 FQGNSA. Trimming removed 5 bases from V and 4 bases from J, with 20 bases in between. This CDR3 has 16 amino acids. Here the CDR3 reads CASSSRPADFIYGYTF. The CDR3 DNA sequence: TGTGCCAGCAGCAGTAGGCCCGCGGACTTCATCTATGGCTACACCTTC.

This clone was counted between two and nine times. V and J are TRBV5-8 and TRBJ1-2, with D perhaps matching TRBD1 (5 bases). CDR3 length: 12 amino acids. In germline, CDR1 is SGHTS, CDR2 YDEGEE. The V and J ends lost 3 bases and 5 bases respectively, with 8 bases between them. CDR3 loop: CASSSQGYGYTF. DNA for the CDR3: TGTGCCAGCAGCTCTCAGGGTTATGGCTACACCTTC. Full variable domain (rest looked up from reference TRBV5-8 and TRBJ1-2): EAGVTQSPTHLIKTRGQQATLRCSPISGHTSVYWYQQALGLGLQFLLWYDEGEERNRGNFPPRFSGRQFPNYSSELNVNALELEDSALYLCASSSQGYGYTFGSGTRLTVV.

CDR3 amino acids: CASSLLGRGYTEAFF. CDR3 in DNA: TGTGCCAGCAGCTTATTAGGCAGGGGGTACACTGAAGCTTTCTTT. The V and J genes are TRBV7-2 and TRBJ1-1; 7 positions match TRBD1. Germline trimming cut 2 bases from V and 3 bases from J; bases unmatched to any gene: 6. The CDR3 is 15 residues long. In germline, CDR1 is SGHTA, CDR2 FQGNSA.

V gene TRBV7-9 combines with J gene TRBJ1-6; D unclear. Trimming took 2 bases from V and 10 from J, leaving 15 bases between them. The CDR3 sequence is 15 residues long. The germline gives CDR1 SEHNR, CDR2 FQNEAQ (reference sequence). CDR3 sequence (DNA): TGTGCCAGCAGCTTATTCACCGTAGTTGGGTCACCCCTCCACTTT. It encodes CASSLFTVVGSPLHF.

V usage is TRBV7-2 and J usage is TRBJ2-7, with TRBD2 identical over 8 bases. CDR3 length: 13 residues. Germline V gene data show CDR1 as SGHTA and CDR2 as FQGNSA. V lost 5 bases, J lost 4 bases, and 4 bases stayed unmatched. CDR3 region: CASSLEREYEQYF. CDR3 nucleotides: TGTGCCAGCAGCCTCGAGCGGGAGTACGAGCAGTACTTC.

This clone was seen only a few times. V is TRBV9 and J is TRBJ2-1, with 8 bases identical to TRBD2. Germline V CDR1 and CDR2: SGDLS, YYNGEE. With 0 bases clipped from V and 6 bases from J, the junction kept 5 bases outside the gene matches. This CDR3 region has 15 residues. As DNA, the CDR3 is TGTGCCAGCAGCGTAGCTGACGGGAGGGCCAATGAGCAGTTCTTC. It specifies CASSVADGRANEQFF.

In its sample, this clone was seen a few times. The gene calls are TRBV14 and TRBJ2-3; D is ambiguous. Germline V gene sequence: CDR1 SGHDN, CDR2 FVKESK. This CDR3 is built from 12 residues. Trimming pared 6 bases from V and 6 bases from J, leaving 10 bases between. The CDR3 nucleotides are TGTGCCAGCAGTAACAGTATGGATACGCAGTATTTT. This encodes CASSNSMDTQYF.

This clone appeared a few times. Other DNA sequences from this sample encode an identical CDR3 as well. V is TRBV9 and J is TRBJ1-2, with 10 bases matching TRBD1. The CDR3 is 14 residues long. J lost 7 bases, V lost 7 bases, and 10 bases had no gene match. Germline-derived CDR1 and CDR2 are SGDLS and YYNGEE. The CDR3 sequence is CASGRDRGQTGYTF. The CDR3 DNA reads TGTGCCAGCGGTCGTGACAGGGGGCAAACTGGCTACACCTTC.

The rearrangement uses TRBV7-2 and TRBJ1-5, with no clear D. V lost 1 base, J lost 6 bases, and 10 bases lay in between. Germline CDR1 and CDR2: SGHTA and FQGNSA. The CDR3 is 14 residues long. The CDR3, as DNA: TGTGCCAGCAGCTTAGTCGTGGCGGGTCAGCCCCAGCATTTT. This translates into CASSLVVAGQPQHF.

The table lists this clone with a few counts. The V call is TRBV2, the J call TRBJ1-6; maybe TRBD1 (6 bases). V lost 2 bases to trimming and J lost 15 bases, with 17 bases between them. Germline lookup yields CDR1 SNHLY and CDR2 FYNNEI. The CDR3 is made up of 14 amino acids. CDR3 protein: CASSELSRGVHLHF. In DNA form, the CDR3 reads TGTGCCAGCAGTGAACTTTCCAGGGGAGTTCACCTCCACTTT.

There are a few counts of this clone. The chain employs TRBV27 and TRBJ2-1; 10 bases match TRBD1. Germline-derived CDR1 and CDR2 are MNHEY and SMNVEV (reference sequence). J was trimmed by 8 bases and V by 6 bases; bases with no gene match: 10. The CDR3 has 15 amino acids. CDR3 sequence reads: CASSSGTGDSDEQFF. CDR3 nucleotides: TGTGCCAGCAGCTCCGGGACAGGGGATAGCGATGAGCAGTTCTTC.

V usage is TRBV23-1 and J usage is TRBJ2-3; TRBD2 matches 11 bases. TRBV23-1 is an ORF for which the function is uncertain. This CDR3 spans 16 amino acids. V was pared by 2 bases and J by 4 bases, with 5 bases of the junction left unmatched. The CDR3 DNA follows: TGCGCCAGCAGTCAACACCTAGCGGGAGGACCAGATACGCAGTATTTT. Amino acids: CASSQHLAGGPDTQYF.

Details on this clone: In the same sample, other DNA sequences code for this CDR3. V gene TRBV6-5 combines with J gene TRBJ2-7; a weak D match, TRBD2 (5 bases). Germline assignment: CDR1 MNHEY and CDR2 SVGAGI. CDR3 length equals 13 residues. V lost 5 bases, J lost 1 base, and 9 bases lay in between. This CDR3 reads CASSRTDSYEQYF. The DNA for the CDR3 is TGTGCCAGCAGTAGGACTGATTCCTACGAGCAGTACTTC.

This chain links TRBV6-1 with TRBJ2-3; 11 bases align to TRBD2. The CDR3 length is 14 residues. V lost 6 bases, J lost 3 bases, and 2 bases stayed unmatched. Germline V gives CDR1 MNHNS, CDR2 SASEGT. In DNA form, the CDR3 reads TGTGCCAGCAGGAGGACTAGCGGGACAGATACGCAGTATTTT. It yields the protein CASRRTSGTDTQYF.

The J gene is TRBJ2-7, the V gene TRBV7-2; D uncertain. Germline loops: CDR1 SGHTA, CDR2 FQGNSA. The CDR3 covers 15 residues. V gave up 1 base and J gave up 1 base, with 11 bases separating them. DNA for the CDR3: TGTGCCAGCAGCTTAGGACTGTTATTGTCCTACGAGCAGTACGTC. Encoded protein: CASSLGLLLSYEQYV.

This clone was counted only a few times. V usage is TRBV23-1 and J usage is TRBJ2-7; no reliable D call. TRBV23-1 is an open reading frame, and its role is uncertain. V was shortened by 3 bases and J by 6 bases, with 15 bases between the two germline ends. The CDR3 totals 14 residues. The CDR3 spells CASSHPSSGCEQYV. CDR3 DNA sequence: TGCGCCAGCAGTCATCCCTCATCAGGTTGCGAGCAGTACGTC.

The chain combines TRBV19 with TRBJ1-5; D unresolved. Germline CDR1 reads LNHDA; CDR2 reads SQIVND (reference sequence). CDR3 length equals 15 residues. V was cut by 7 bases and J by 0 bases, with 13 bases left in between. In DNA, the CDR3 is TGTGCCAGTACCCCTGGCCAGTCTAGCAATCAGCCCCAGCATTTT. Amino acid sequence: CASTPGQSSNQPQHF.

The chain combines TRBV7-3 with TRBJ2-1; D gene unclear. Per the germline V gene, CDR1 is SGHTA and CDR2 is FQGTGA. V was clipped by 5 bases and J by 8 bases, with 13 bases between them. This CDR3 comprises 13 residues. CDR3 loop: CASSPRPLDEQFF. For the CDR3, the DNA is TGTGCCAGCAGCCCCAGGCCATTGGATGAGCAGTTCTTC. Variable domain in full (rest from reference TRBV7-3 and TRBJ2-1): GAGVSQTPSNKVTEKGKYVELRCDPISGHTALYWYRQSLGQGPEFLIYFQGTGAADDSGLPNDRFFAVRPEGSVSTLKIQRTERGDSAVYLCASSPRPLDEQFFGPGTRLTVL.

The CDR3 sequence: CASSQSLESDTQYF. The CDR3 DNA is TGTGCCAGCAGTCAATCGTTAGAGTCAGATACGCAGTATTTT. V is TRBV2 and J is TRBJ2-3; D unclear. Germline loops: CDR1 SNHLY, CDR2 FYNNEI. Deletions cut 5 bases from V and 4 bases from J, with 13 bases between. CDR3 length: 14 residues.

This clone was seen more than once but under ten times. The CDR3 region is CASSFGRRGTDTQYF. The CDR3 nucleotides read TGTGCCAGCAGCTTTGGCAGGAGGGGCACAGATACGCAGTATTTT. The chain is built from TRBV7-2 and TRBJ2-3; perhaps TRBD2 as D (6 bases). The CDR3 runs to 15 residues. Trimming took off 3 bases at V and 1 base at J, with 11 bases between the two ends. Looked up from germline, CDR1 is SGHTA and CDR2 is FQGNSA.